The entry below gives a single T cell receptor beta chain sequence along with its context. Its antigen is not identified. Only in-frame clones appear in the TCRdb table, and some are missing; sequencing was by immunoSEQ multiplex PCR. The sample has over 85,000 clones, about 91% seen once; the top ten hold approximately 4.9%. This specimen comes from a study of radiotherapy plus CTLA-4 blockade in lung cancer. Turning to the study itself: Of the patients, 15% to 20% showed objective responses and roughly 34% attained disease control. Study results and limitations: The authors reported that early blood T cell clone dynamics, with interferon-beta, best predicted response. In blood, TCR clones derived from the tumor expanded after radiotherapy plus ipilimumab.

The V segment lost 6 bases and the J segment 3 bases; nucleotides outside the gene matches: 21. Germline assignment: CDR1 LNHDA and CDR2 SQIVND (reference sequence). CDR3 size: 19 residues. The TCR was taken from a human donor with non-small cell lung cancer that progressed on radiotherapy plus ipilimumab. The chain links TRBV19 to TRBJ2-7, with 9 bases identical to TRBD2. Sample: peripheral blood, taken from a patient treated with radiotherapy plus ipilimumab. The CDR3 region has the DNA TGTGCCAGTAGCACACAAGTCTCCTCCATAGCGGGAGCGGGCTACGAGCAGTACTTC. It specifies CASSTQVSSIAGAGYEQYF.